The rows below give T cell receptor beta chains drawn from one sample of a study of shared clonotypes between healthy human individuals. Assay: immunoSEQ multiplex PCR; the TCRdb copy retains only in-frame clones and omits some. The table has millions of clones, more than 90% seen once. Sequencing was carried out using naive CD4+ T cells sorted from blood. Receptors were obtained from a young man in good health. Both conserved end residues are part of each CDR3. The order of the fields is V gene, clone size, D gene, J gene, CDR3 protein, CDR3 DNA. D genes are given only for firm matches. Clone size is not always given. Where it is, it says once, few, many or a class for expanded clones.

V gene: TRBV28
clone size: NA
D gene: NA
J gene: TRBJ2-3
CDR3 protein: CATKTALVDTQYF
CDR3 DNA: TGTGCCACCAAGACAGCACTTGTGGATACGCAGTATTTT

V gene: TRBV10-2
clone size: NA
D gene: NA
J gene: TRBJ1-6
CDR3 protein: CASSDGSTINNSPLHF
CDR3 DNA: TGCGCCAGCAGTGATGGCAGCACAATAAATAATTCACCCCTCCACTTT

V gene: TRBV19
clone size: once
D gene: NA
J gene: TRBJ1-5
CDR3 protein: CATNGQGGNQPQHF
CDR3 DNA: TGTGCCACCAATGGGCAGGGCGGCAATCAGCCCCAGCATTTT

V gene: TRBV7-7
clone size: NA
D gene: TRBD2
J gene: TRBJ2-1
CDR3 protein: CASSLELAISYNEQFF
CDR3 DNA: TGTGCTAGCAGCTTAGAACTAGCGATAAGTTACAATGAGCAGTTCTTC

V gene: TRBV4-1
clone size: NA
D gene: TRBD1
J gene: TRBJ1-3
CDR3 protein: CASSQERRGQAHSGNTIYF
CDR3 DNA: TGCGCCAGCAGCCAAGAGAGGCGGGGACAGGCGCACTCTGGAAACACCATATATTTT

V gene: TRBV7-8
clone size: NA
D gene: NA
J gene: TRBJ1-2
CDR3 protein: CASSFGQRYGYTF
CDR3 DNA: TGTGCCAGCAGCTTCGGACAGAGATATGGCTACACCTTC

V gene: TRBV6-5
clone size: NA
D gene: NA
J gene: TRBJ2-1
CDR3 protein: CASSYLGGEQFF
CDR3 DNA: TGTGCCAGCAGTTACTTAGGGGGAGAGCAGTTCTTC

V gene: TRBV9
clone size: NA
D gene: NA
J gene: TRBJ2-1
CDR3 protein: CASSVGPHNEQFF
CDR3 DNA: TGTGCCAGCAGCGTAGGACCTCACAACGAGCAGTTCTTC

V gene: TRBV6-1
clone size: NA
D gene: NA
J gene: TRBJ1-5
CDR3 protein: CASSKGQSQPQHF
CDR3 DNA: TGTGCCAGCAGTAAGGGGCAAAGTCAGCCCCAGCATTTT

V gene: TRBV10-3
clone size: NA
D gene: NA
J gene: TRBJ2-2
CDR3 protein: CAISVEGEGELFF
CDR3 DNA: TGTGCCATCAGTGTTGAGGGGGAGGGGGAGCTGTTTTTT

V gene: TRBV6-1
clone size: NA
D gene: NA
J gene: TRBJ1-6
CDR3 protein: CASSEASPYSYNSPLHF
CDR3 DNA: TGTGCCAGCAGTGAAGCGTCCCCCTACTCCTATAATTCACCCCTCCACTTT

V gene: TRBV2
clone size: NA
D gene: NA
J gene: TRBJ1-2
CDR3 protein: CASSDGTVGYTF
CDR3 DNA: TGTGCCAGCAGTGACGGGACGGTTGGCTACACCTTC

V gene: TRBV28
clone size: NA
D gene: TRBD2
J gene: TRBJ2-1
CDR3 protein: CASSATSGYYNEQFF
CDR3 DNA: TGTGCCAGCAGTGCGACTAGCGGGTATTACAATGAGCAGTTCTTC

V gene: TRBV7-2
clone size: NA
D gene: NA
J gene: TRBJ2-7
CDR3 protein: CASRKETGLPTYEQYF
CDR3 DNA: TGTGCCAGCAGAAAAGAAACTGGTCTGCCAACCTACGAGCAGTACTTC

V gene: TRBV29-1
clone size: once
D gene: TRBD1
J gene: TRBJ2-7
CDR3 protein: CSAGTGDTYEQYF
CDR3 DNA: TGCAGCGCCGGGACAGGGGATACCTACGAGCAGTACTTC

V gene: TRBV6-5
clone size: NA
D gene: TRBD1
J gene: TRBJ2-1
CDR3 protein: CASSFTTGGTYNEQFF
CDR3 DNA: TGTGCCAGCAGTTTTACAACAGGGGGGACCTACAATGAGCAGTTCTTC

V gene: TRBV27
clone size: NA
D gene: TRBD2
J gene: TRBJ2-2
CDR3 protein: CASSFLTSGANTGELFF
CDR3 DNA: TGTGCCAGCAGTTTCCTCACTAGCGGGGCCAACACCGGGGAGCTGTTTTTT

V gene: TRBV5-1
clone size: NA
D gene: TRBD1
J gene: TRBJ1-4
CDR3 protein: CASSSTGGPTNEKLFF
CDR3 DNA: TGCGCCAGCAGCTCAACAGGGGGGCCAACTAATGAAAAACTGTTTTTT

V gene: TRBV10-3
clone size: NA
D gene: NA
J gene: TRBJ1-1
CDR3 protein: CAISGTGLPTEAFF
CDR3 DNA: TGTGCCATCAGCGGCACAGGTTTGCCGACTGAAGCTTTCTTT

V gene: TRBV6-4
clone size: NA
D gene: NA
J gene: TRBJ1-1
CDR3 protein: CASSRSMNTEAFF
CDR3 DNA: TGTGCCAGCAGTCGATCAATGAACACTGAAGCTTTCTTT

V gene: TRBV19
clone size: NA
D gene: TRBD1
J gene: TRBJ2-7
CDR3 protein: CASSRQGAYEQYF
CDR3 DNA: TGTGCCAGTAGTAGGCAGGGGGCCTACGAGCAGTACTTC

V gene: TRBV5-6
clone size: NA
D gene: NA
J gene: TRBJ2-7
CDR3 protein: CASSVPRGGLSNYEQYF
CDR3 DNA: TGTGCCAGCAGCGTGCCCCGCGGGGGCCTCTCCAACTACGAGCAGTACTTC

V gene: TRBV5-1
clone size: NA
D gene: TRBD1
J gene: TRBJ1-5
CDR3 protein: CASSLDRGEPQHF
CDR3 DNA: TGCGCCAGCAGCTTGGACAGGGGGGAGCCCCAGCATTTT

V gene: TRBV7-9
clone size: once
D gene: NA
J gene: TRBJ2-7
CDR3 protein: CASSLAVRESSYEQYF
CDR3 DNA: TGTGCCAGCAGCTTAGCTGTGAGGGAGAGCTCCTACGAGCAGTACTTC

V gene: TRBV21-1
clone size: NA
D gene: NA
J gene: TRBJ2-7
CDR3 protein: CASSKGGLAGYYEQYF
CDR3 DNA: TGTGCCAGCAGCAAAGGTGGGCTAGCGGGATACTACGAGCAGTACTTC

V gene: TRBV21-1
clone size: NA
D gene: NA
J gene: TRBJ2-4
CDR3 protein: CASSSRQGWWENIQYF
CDR3 DNA: TGTGCCAGCAGCTCCCGACAGGGCTGGTGGGAAAACATTCAGTACTTC

V gene: TRBV25-1
clone size: NA
D gene: NA
J gene: TRBJ2-5
CDR3 protein: CASSDVETQYF
CDR3 DNA: TGTGCCAGCAGTGACGTGGAGACCCAGTACTTC

V gene: TRBV10-3
clone size: NA
D gene: TRBD1
J gene: TRBJ1-1
CDR3 protein: CAISMRTGANTEAFF
CDR3 DNA: TGTGCCATCAGTATGAGGACAGGGGCGAACACTGAAGCTTTCTTT

V gene: TRBV6-1
clone size: NA
D gene: NA
J gene: TRBJ1-1
CDR3 protein: CASSALHDTEAFF
CDR3 DNA: TGTGCCAGCAGTGCGCTCCACGACACTGAAGCTTTCTTT

V gene: TRBV28
clone size: NA
D gene: TRBD1
J gene: TRBJ2-2
CDR3 protein: CASSLYRGSGELFF
CDR3 DNA: TGTGCCAGCAGTCTATACAGGGGTTCCGGGGAGCTGTTTTTT

V gene: TRBV7-8
clone size: NA
D gene: TRBD1
J gene: TRBJ1-2
CDR3 protein: CASSTPQGTYGYTF
CDR3 DNA: TGTGCCAGCAGCACCCCACAGGGGACCTATGGCTACACCTTC

V gene: TRBV27
clone size: NA
D gene: NA
J gene: TRBJ2-7
CDR3 protein: CASSSPYEQYF
CDR3 DNA: TGTGCCAGCAGTAGTCCTTACGAGCAGTACTTC

V gene: TRBV5-1
clone size: NA
D gene: TRBD1
J gene: TRBJ2-1
CDR3 protein: CASSLSFTGAREQFF
CDR3 DNA: TGCGCCAGCAGCCTCAGCTTCACAGGGGCACGGGAGCAGTTCTTC

V gene: TRBV25-1
clone size: NA
D gene: NA
J gene: TRBJ2-7
CDR3 protein: CASSAGRTYEQYF
CDR3 DNA: TGTGCCAGCAGTGCCGGACGGACCTACGAGCAGTACTTC

V gene: TRBV6-5
clone size: NA
D gene: NA
J gene: TRBJ1-5
CDR3 protein: CASSSSRTDHQPQHF
CDR3 DNA: TGTGCCAGCAGCTCATCGCGGACAGATCATCAGCCCCAGCATTTT

V gene: TRBV7-9
clone size: NA
D gene: TRBD1
J gene: TRBJ2-7
CDR3 protein: CASRPPGQGAQEQYF
CDR3 DNA: TGTGCCAGCAGACCTCCGGGACAGGGGGCTCAGGAGCAGTACTTC

V gene: TRBV7-2
clone size: NA
D gene: NA
J gene: TRBJ2-5
CDR3 protein: CASSLGDLREQYF
CDR3 DNA: TGTGCCAGCAGTTTGGGGGATTTAAGGGAGCAGTACTTC

V gene: TRBV7-2
clone size: NA
D gene: NA
J gene: TRBJ2-2
CDR3 protein: CASSLRSGTTNTGELFF
CDR3 DNA: TGTGCCAGCAGCCTCCGCTCCGGGACCACGAACACCGGGGAGCTGTTTTTT

V gene: TRBV7-2
clone size: once
D gene: NA
J gene: TRBJ2-7
CDR3 protein: CASLNGEFSYEQYF
CDR3 DNA: TGTGCCAGCCTAAATGGCGAGTTCTCCTACGAGCAGTACTTC

V gene: TRBV19
clone size: NA
D gene: NA
J gene: TRBJ2-1
CDR3 protein: CASSMDEGYGGNEQFF
CDR3 DNA: TGTGCCAGTAGTATGGATGAAGGTTATGGGGGCAATGAGCAGTTCTTC

V gene: TRBV4-1
clone size: once
D gene: NA
J gene: TRBJ2-7
CDR3 protein: CASSQDRGGYPYEQYF
CDR3 DNA: TGCGCCAGCAGCCAAGATAGGGGAGGCTACCCCTACGAGCAGTACTTC

V gene: TRBV7-2
clone size: NA
D gene: TRBD2
J gene: TRBJ2-5
CDR3 protein: CASSLGWASGETQYF
CDR3 DNA: TGTGCCAGCAGCTTAGGGTGGGCTAGCGGTGAGACCCAGTACTTC

V gene: TRBV7-2
clone size: NA
D gene: NA
J gene: TRBJ1-5
CDR3 protein: CASSLAGTLAQPQHF
CDR3 DNA: TGTGCCAGCAGCTTAGCCGGGACCCTGGCCCAGCCCCAGCATTTT

V gene: TRBV9
clone size: NA
D gene: TRBD2
J gene: TRBJ2-7
CDR3 protein: CASSRYSSGRHVGQYF
CDR3 DNA: TGTGCCAGCAGCCGTTATTCTAGCGGGAGACACGTAGGGCAGTACTTC

V gene: TRBV5-4
clone size: NA
D gene: NA
J gene: TRBJ2-6
CDR3 protein: CASSLGGQVSYSANVLTF
CDR3 DNA: TGTGCCAGCAGCTTGGGAGGGCAGGTTTCCTACTCGGCCAACGTCCTGACTTTC

V gene: TRBV12-5
clone size: NA
D gene: NA
J gene: TRBJ2-2
CDR3 protein: CASGSGLGGNTGELFF
CDR3 DNA: TGTGCTAGTGGGTCAGGGTTAGGTGGGAACACCGGGGAGCTGTTTTTT

V gene: TRBV2
clone size: NA
D gene: NA
J gene: TRBJ2-1
CDR3 protein: CASRIPGNEQFF
CDR3 DNA: TGTGCCAGCAGAATACCAGGCAATGAGCAGTTCTTC

V gene: TRBV10-1
clone size: NA
D gene: TRBD2
J gene: TRBJ2-1
CDR3 protein: CASSGAGNNEQFF
CDR3 DNA: TGCGCCAGCAGTGGAGCGGGGAACAATGAGCAGTTCTTC

V gene: TRBV7-2
clone size: once
D gene: NA
J gene: TRBJ1-2
CDR3 protein: CASSSDPYGYTF
CDR3 DNA: TGTGCCAGCAGCTCCGACCCCTATGGCTACACCTTC

V gene: TRBV5-5
clone size: NA
D gene: TRBD2
J gene: TRBJ2-1
CDR3 protein: CASSLGGLVGAEQFF
CDR3 DNA: TGTGCCAGCAGCTTGGGGGGACTAGTAGGTGCTGAGCAGTTCTTC

V gene: TRBV10-2
clone size: NA
D gene: NA
J gene: TRBJ1-2
CDR3 protein: CASRSVGYGYTF
CDR3 DNA: TGCGCCAGCAGAAGCGTAGGGTATGGCTACACCTTC

V gene: TRBV30
clone size: once
D gene: NA
J gene: TRBJ2-3
CDR3 protein: CAGGAKGTDTQYF
CDR3 DNA: TGTGCCGGCGGGGCGAAGGGCACAGATACGCAGTATTTT